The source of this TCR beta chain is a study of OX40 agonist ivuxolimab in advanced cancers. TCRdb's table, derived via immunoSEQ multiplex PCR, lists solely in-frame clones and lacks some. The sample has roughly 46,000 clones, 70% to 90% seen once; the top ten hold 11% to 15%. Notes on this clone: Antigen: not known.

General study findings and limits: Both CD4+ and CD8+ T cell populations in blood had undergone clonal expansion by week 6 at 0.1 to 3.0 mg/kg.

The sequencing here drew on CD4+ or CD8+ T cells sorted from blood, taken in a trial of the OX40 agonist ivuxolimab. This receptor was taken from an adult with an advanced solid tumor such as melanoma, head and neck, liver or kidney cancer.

CDR3 region: CASSLAGPGETQYF. The CDR3 coding sequence is TGTGCCAGCAGCTTGGCGGGGCCAGGGGAGACCCAGTACTTC. This chain links TRBV7-2 with TRBJ2-5, with D perhaps matching TRBD2 (6 bases). Trimming took off 3 bases at V and 5 bases at J, with 13 bases between the two ends. The CDR3 runs 14 residues. Looked up from germline, CDR1 is SGHTA and CDR2 is FQGNSA. The full variable domain, rest sourced from reference TRBV7-2 and TRBJ2-5, is GAGVSQSPSNKVTEKGKDVELRCDPISGHTALYWYRQSLGQGLEFLIYFQGNSAPDKSGLPSDRFSAERTGGSVSTLTIQRTQQEDSAVYLCASSLAGPGETQYFGPGTRLLVL.